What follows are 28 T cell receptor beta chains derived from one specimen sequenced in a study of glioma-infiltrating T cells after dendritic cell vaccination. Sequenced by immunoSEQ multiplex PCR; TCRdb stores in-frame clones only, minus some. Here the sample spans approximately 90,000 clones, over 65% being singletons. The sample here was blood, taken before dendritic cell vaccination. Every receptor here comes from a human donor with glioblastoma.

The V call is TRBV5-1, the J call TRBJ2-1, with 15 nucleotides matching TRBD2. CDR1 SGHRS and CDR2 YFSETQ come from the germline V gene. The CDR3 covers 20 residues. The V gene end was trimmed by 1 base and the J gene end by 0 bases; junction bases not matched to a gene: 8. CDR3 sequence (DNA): TGCGCCAGCAGCTTGAGGACTAGCGGGAGGGCTGCCGGCTCCTACAATGAGCAGTTCTTC. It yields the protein CASSLRTSGRAAGSYNEQFF.

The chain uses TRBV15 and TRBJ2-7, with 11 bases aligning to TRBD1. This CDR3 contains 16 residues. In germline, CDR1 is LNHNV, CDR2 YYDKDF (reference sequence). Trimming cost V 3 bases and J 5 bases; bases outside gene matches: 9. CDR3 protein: CATSRRGTGGFHEQYF. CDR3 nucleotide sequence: TGTGCCACCAGCAGGCGAGGGACAGGGGGATTCCACGAGCAGTACTTC.

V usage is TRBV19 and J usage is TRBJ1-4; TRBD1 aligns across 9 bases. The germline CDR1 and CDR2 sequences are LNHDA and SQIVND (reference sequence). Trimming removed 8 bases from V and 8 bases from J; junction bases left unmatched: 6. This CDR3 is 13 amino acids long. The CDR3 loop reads CASGDRVGEKLFF. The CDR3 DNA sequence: TGTGCCAGTGGGGACAGGGTTGGAGAAAAACTGTTTTTT.

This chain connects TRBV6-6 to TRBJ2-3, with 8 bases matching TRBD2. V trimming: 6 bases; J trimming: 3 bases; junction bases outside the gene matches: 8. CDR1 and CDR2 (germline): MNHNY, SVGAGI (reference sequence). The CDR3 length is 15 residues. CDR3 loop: CASSQRAGGTDTQYF. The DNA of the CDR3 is TGTGCCAGCAGCCAAAGGGCGGGAGGAACAGATACGCAGTATTTT.

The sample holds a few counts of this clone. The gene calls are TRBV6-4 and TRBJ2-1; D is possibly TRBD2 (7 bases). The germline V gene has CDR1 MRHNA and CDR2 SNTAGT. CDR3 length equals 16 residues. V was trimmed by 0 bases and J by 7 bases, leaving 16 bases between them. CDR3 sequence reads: CASSDSGQLGRNEQFF. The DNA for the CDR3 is TGTGCCAGCAGTGACTCAGGACAGCTCGGGAGGAATGAGCAGTTCTTC.

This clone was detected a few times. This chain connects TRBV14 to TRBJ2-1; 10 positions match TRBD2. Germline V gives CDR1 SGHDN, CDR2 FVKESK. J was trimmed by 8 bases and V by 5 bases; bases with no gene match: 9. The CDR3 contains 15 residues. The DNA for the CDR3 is TGTGCCAGCAGCTTAAGCGGGGGGGTAACCCATGAGCAGTTCTTC. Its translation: CASSLSGGVTHEQFF.

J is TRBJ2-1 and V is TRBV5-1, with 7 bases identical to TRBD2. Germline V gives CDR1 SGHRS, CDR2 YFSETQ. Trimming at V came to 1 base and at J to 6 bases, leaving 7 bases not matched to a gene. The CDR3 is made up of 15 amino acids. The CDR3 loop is CASSLTGGWGNEQFF. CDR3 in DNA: TGCGCCAGCAGCTTGACGGGAGGTTGGGGCAATGAGCAGTTCTTC.

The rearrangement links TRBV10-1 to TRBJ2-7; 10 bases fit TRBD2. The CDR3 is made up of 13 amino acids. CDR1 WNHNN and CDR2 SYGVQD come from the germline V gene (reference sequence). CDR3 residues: CASSELSAGGPRV. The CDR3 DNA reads TGCGCCAGCAGTGAGTTATCAGCGGGAGGGCCTAGAGTC.

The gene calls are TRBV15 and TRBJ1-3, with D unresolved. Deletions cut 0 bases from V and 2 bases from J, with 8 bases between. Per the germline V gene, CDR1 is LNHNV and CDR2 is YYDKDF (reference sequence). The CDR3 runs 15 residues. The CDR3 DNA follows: TGTGCCACCAGCAGAGAACGAGGCCCTGGAAACACCATATATTTT. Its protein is CATSRERGPGNTIYF. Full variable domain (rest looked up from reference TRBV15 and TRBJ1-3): DAMVIQNPRYQVTQFGKPVTLSCSQTLNHNVMYWYQQKSSQAPKLLFHYYDKDFNNEADTPDNFQSRRPNTSFCFLDIRSPGLGDTAMYLCATSRERGPGNTIYFGEGSWLTVV.

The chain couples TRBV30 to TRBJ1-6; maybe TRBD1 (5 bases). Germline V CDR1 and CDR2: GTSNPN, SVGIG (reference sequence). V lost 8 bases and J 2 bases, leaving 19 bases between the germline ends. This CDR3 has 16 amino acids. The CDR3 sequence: CAGHVYGATYNSPLHF. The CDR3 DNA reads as TGTGCCGGACACGTGTATGGCGCGACCTATAATTCACCCCTCCACTTT.

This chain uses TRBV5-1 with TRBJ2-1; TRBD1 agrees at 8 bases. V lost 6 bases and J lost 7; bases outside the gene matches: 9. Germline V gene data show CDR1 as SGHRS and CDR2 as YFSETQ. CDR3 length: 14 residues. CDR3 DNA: TGCGCCAGCAACTCCGGGACAGGCTCAAATGAGCAGTTCTTC. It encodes CASNSGTGSNEQFF.

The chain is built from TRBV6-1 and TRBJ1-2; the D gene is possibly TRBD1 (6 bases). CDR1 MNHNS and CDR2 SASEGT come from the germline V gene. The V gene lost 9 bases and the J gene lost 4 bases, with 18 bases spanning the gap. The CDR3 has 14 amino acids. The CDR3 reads CASHPGEGSYGYTF. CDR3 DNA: TGTGCCAGTCACCCAGGGGAAGGTAGCTATGGCTACACCTTC.

CDR3 DNA sequence: TGTGCCAGCAGCCGAGACACCTACGAGCAGTACTTC. Translating it yields CASSRDTYEQYF. The chain has TRBV5-4 and TRBJ2-5; D not resolved. The DNA end favors TRBJ2-7, so the J call may be wrong. The CDR3 has 12 residues. Germline V lookup: CDR1 SGHNT, CDR2 YYREEE (reference sequence).

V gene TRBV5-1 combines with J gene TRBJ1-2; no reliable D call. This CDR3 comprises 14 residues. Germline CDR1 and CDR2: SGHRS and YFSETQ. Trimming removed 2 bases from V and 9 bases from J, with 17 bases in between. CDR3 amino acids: CASSFGVQEARYTF. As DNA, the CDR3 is TGCGCCAGCAGCTTTGGTGTCCAAGAGGCGCGCTACACCTTC.

CDR3 nucleotides: TGTGCCAGCAGCTTAGCCGCGATGAACACTGAAGCTTTCTTT. Translating gives CASSLAAMNTEAFF. This chain connects TRBV13 to TRBJ1-1; D not certain. CDR3 length: 14 amino acids. The germline V gene has CDR1 PRHDT and CDR2 FYEKMQ (reference sequence). Trimming took off 1 base at V and 0 bases at J, with 6 bases between the two ends.

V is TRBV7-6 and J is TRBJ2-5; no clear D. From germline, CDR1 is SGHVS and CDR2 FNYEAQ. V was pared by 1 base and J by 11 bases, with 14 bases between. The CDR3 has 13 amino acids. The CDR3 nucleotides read TGTGCCAGCAGCTTAGGATTTGAGGCTGAGCAGTACTTC. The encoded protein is CASSLGFEAEQYF.

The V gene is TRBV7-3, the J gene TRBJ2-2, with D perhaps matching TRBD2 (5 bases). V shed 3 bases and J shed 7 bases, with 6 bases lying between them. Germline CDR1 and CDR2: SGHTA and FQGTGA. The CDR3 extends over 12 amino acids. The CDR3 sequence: CASSLRVGELFF. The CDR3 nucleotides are TGTGCCAGCAGCTTGAGGGTCGGGGAGCTGTTTTTT. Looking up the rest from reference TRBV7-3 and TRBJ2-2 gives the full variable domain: GAGVSQTPSNKVTEKGKYVELRCDPISGHTALYWYRQSLGQGPEFLIYFQGTGAADDSGLPNDRFFAVRPEGSVSTLKIQRTERGDSAVYLCASSLRVGELFFGEGSRLTVL.

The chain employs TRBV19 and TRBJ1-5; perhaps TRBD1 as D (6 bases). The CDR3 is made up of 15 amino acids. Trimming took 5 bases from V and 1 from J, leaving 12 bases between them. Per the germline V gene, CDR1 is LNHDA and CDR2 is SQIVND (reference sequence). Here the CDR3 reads CASSVDRGSNQPQHF. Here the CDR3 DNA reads TGTGCCAGTAGTGTGGACAGAGGGAGCAATCAGCCCCAGCATTTT.

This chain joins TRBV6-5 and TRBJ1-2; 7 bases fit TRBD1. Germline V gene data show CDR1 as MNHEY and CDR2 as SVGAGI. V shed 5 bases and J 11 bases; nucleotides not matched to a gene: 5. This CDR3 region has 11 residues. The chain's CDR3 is CASSNLQGYTF. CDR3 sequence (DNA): TGTGCCAGCAGTAACCTACAGGGGTACACCTTC.

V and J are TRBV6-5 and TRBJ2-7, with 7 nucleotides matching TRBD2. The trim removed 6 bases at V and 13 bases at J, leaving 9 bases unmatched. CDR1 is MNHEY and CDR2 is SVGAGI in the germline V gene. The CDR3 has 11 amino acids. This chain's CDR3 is CASRVGLVSYF. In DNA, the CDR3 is TGTGCCAGCAGGGTAGGACTAGTATCATACTTC.

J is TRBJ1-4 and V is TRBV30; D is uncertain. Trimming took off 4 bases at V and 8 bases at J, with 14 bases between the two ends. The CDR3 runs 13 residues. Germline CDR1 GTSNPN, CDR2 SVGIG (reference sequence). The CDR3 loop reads CAWKEGLREKLFF. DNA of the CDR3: TGTGCCTGGAAAGAGGGTTTGAGGGAAAAACTGTTTTTT.

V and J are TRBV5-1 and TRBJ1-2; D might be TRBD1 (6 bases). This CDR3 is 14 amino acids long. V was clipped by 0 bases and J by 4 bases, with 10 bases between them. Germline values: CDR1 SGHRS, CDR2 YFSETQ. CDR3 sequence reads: CASSLEGGGYGYTF. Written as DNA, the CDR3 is TGCGCCAGCAGCTTGGAGGGGGGGGGCTATGGCTACACCTTC.

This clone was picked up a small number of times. The CDR3 is CASSATGAGGEKLFF. The DNA for the CDR3 is TGTGCCAGCAGTGCCACAGGGGCAGGAGGGGAAAAACTGTTTTTT. The chain uses TRBV2 and TRBJ1-4, with 7 bases fitting TRBD1. CDR1 is SNHLY, CDR2 FYNNEI, per germline. This CDR3 region has 15 residues. V gave up 4 bases and J gave up 8 bases; unmatched junction bases: 10.

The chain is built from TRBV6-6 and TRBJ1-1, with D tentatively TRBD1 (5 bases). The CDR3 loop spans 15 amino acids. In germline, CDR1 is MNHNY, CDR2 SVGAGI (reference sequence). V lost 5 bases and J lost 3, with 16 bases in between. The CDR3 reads CASSNIQGKDTEAFF. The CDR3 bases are TGTGCCAGCAGTAATATCCAGGGTAAGGACACTGAAGCTTTCTTT.

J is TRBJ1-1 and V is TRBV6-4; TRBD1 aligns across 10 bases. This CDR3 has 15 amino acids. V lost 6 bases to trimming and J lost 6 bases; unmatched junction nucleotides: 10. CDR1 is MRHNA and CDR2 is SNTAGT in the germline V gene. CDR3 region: CASRRQGAPEAEAFF. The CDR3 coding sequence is TGTGCCAGCAGGCGACAGGGGGCGCCGGAGGCTGAAGCTTTCTTT.

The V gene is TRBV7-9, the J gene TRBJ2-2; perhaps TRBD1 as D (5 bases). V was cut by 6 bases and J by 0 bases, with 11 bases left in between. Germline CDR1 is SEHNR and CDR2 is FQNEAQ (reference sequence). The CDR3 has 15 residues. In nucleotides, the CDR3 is TGTGCCAGCAGACCAGGGTCGACGAACACCGGGGAGCTGTTTTTT. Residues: CASRPGSTNTGELFF.

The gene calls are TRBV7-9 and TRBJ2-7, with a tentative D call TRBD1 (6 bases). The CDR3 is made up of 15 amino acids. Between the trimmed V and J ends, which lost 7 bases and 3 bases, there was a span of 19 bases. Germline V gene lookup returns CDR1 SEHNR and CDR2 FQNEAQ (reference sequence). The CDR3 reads CASIPRGDFRYEQYF. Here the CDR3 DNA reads TGTGCCAGCATCCCCAGGGGAGACTTTCGCTACGAGCAGTACTTC.

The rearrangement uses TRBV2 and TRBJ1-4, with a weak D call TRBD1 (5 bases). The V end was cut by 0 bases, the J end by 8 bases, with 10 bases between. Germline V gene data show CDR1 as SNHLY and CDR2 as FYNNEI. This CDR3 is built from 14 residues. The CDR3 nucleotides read TGTGCCAGCAGTGAAGCGGCAGGGATCGAAAAACTGTTTTTT. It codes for CASSEAAGIEKLFF.